These T cell receptor beta chains were read from a single sample in a study of cytomegalovirus exposure and HLA in healthy donors. Some clones are missing from TCRdb's copy, which holds only in-frame ones; the method was immunoSEQ multiplex PCR. The data hold about 98,000 clones, with 60% to 80% observed a single time. Sequenced input: PBMCs. These receptors all stem from a female donor in good health and CMV-seronegative. CDR3s include the opening cysteine and the closing phenylalanine or tryptophan. The D gene is left open where the match is weak. The size of a clone is reported for some rows only, either as once, few or many, or as a class for expanded clones.

v_gene	j_gene	d_gene	abundance	len	CDR3nt	CDR3aa
TRBV11-3	TRBJ2-7	TRBD1	-	14	TGTGCCAGCAGCTGGGGACAGGGGATCTACGAGCAGTACTTC	CASSWGQGIYEQYF
TRBV6-1	TRBJ1-1	-	-	14	TGTGCCAGCAGTGAGAATGGTGGGAGCACTGAAGCTTTCTTT	CASSENGGSTEAFF
TRBV29-1	TRBJ2-7	TRBD1	-	14	TGCAGCGTTGCCACATTACAGGGGTACTACGAGCAGTACTTC	CSVATLQGYYEQYF
TRBV2	TRBJ2-7	-	-	13	TGTGCCAGCAGTGAGGTAGCGGCCTACGAGCAGTACTTC	CASSEVAAYEQYF
TRBV2	TRBJ1-1	-	few	14	TGTGCCAGCAGTGACGGGTCCTATAACACTGAAGCTTTCTTT	CASSDGSYNTEAFF
TRBV19	TRBJ1-1	TRBD1	-	12	TGTGCCGTCCGACAGGGAACCACTGAAGCTTTCTTT	CAVRQGTTEAFF
TRBV9	TRBJ2-3	-	-	12	TGTGCCAGCAGCCACGCAGCAGATACGCAGTATTTT	CASSHAADTQYF
TRBV4-3	TRBJ1-4	-	-	16	TGCGCCAGCAGCGAAGCACCCGGCCCGAGAGGTGAAAAACTGTTTTTT	CASSEAPGPRGEKLFF
TRBV5-6	TRBJ1-5	TRBD1	few	15	TGTGCCAGCAGCTTGGCCAACAGGGGTCATGGGCCCCAGCATTTT	CASSLANRGHGPQHF
TRBV11-3	TRBJ1-2	-	-	12	TGTGCCAGCAGCTCATCGGGTTATGGCTACACCTTC	CASSSSGYGYTF
TRBV5-8	TRBJ1-2	-	once	13	TGTGCCAGCAGCTTTACAGGAGTCTATGGCTACACCTTC	CASSFTGVYGYTF
TRBV19	TRBJ2-7	-	-	15	TGTGCCAGTAGTGTGGGAGCAGGGGCGACGTACGAGCAGTACTTC	CASSVGAGATYEQYF
TRBV11-3	TRBJ2-5	TRBD2	-	14	TGTGCCAGCAGCAGTAGCGGGGGACAAGAGACCCAGTACTTC	CASSSSGGQETQYF
TRBV30	TRBJ1-5	-	-	13	TGTGCCTGGAGTGTACAATCGGGGCAGCCCCAGCATTTT	CAWSVQSGQPQHF
TRBV7-6	TRBJ2-5	-	-	14	TGTGCCAGCAGCTTAGCCCGACTGAAATCGACCCAGTACTTC	CASSLARLKSTQYF
TRBV9	TRBJ2-1	TRBD2	-	16	TGTGCCAGCAGCGGACTAGCGGGTGTCTCCTACAATGAGCAGTTCTTC	CASSGLAGVSYNEQFF
TRBV6-6	TRBJ2-5	-	-	15	TGTGCCAGCAGTTACTGGAGCGGCTTCCAAGAGACCCAGTACTTC	CASSYWSGFQETQYF
TRBV5-1	TRBJ2-3	TRBD1	-	14	TGCGCCAGCAGCTTACAGGGGGCTCCAGATACGCAGTATTTT	CASSLQGAPDTQYF
TRBV30	TRBJ2-1	-	-	14	TGTGCCTGGAGTGTAGTGGGGGCCTTTCAGGAGCAGTTCTTC	CAWSVVGAFQEQFF
TRBV29-1	TRBJ2-1	TRBD1	-	14	TGCAGCGTTCATTTCCGGGACAGGGAGAATGAGCAGTTCTTC	CSVHFRDRENEQFF
TRBV21-1	TRBJ1-5	-	-	12	TGTGCCACCGCAGGGAGGAGTCAGCCCCAGCATTTT	CATAGRSQPQHF
TRBV13	TRBJ2-1	-	-	15	TGTGCCAGCACCCCGTCGTGGCGGTCCTACAATGAGCAGTTCTTC	CASTPSWRSYNEQFF
TRBV6-5	TRBJ1-3	TRBD1	-	15	TGTGCCAGCAGCCGCCGGGACAGGGTGAGGGACACCATATATTTT	CASSRRDRVRDTIYF
TRBV4-3	TRBJ2-1	TRBD2	-	15	TGCGCCAGCAGCCAGGGGGGGAACTCCTACAATGAGCAGTTCTTC	CASSQGGNSYNEQFF
TRBV7-9	TRBJ2-5	-	-	14	TGTGCCAGCAGCTTAAGTTACTCGGGAGAGACCCAGTACTTC	CASSLSYSGETQYF
TRBV30	TRBJ2-7	-	-	14	TGTGCCTGGACCCCCCCGGGAGTCAATTACGAGCAGTACTTC	CAWTPPGVNYEQYF
TRBV4-3	TRBJ1-4	-	-	16	TGCGCCAGCAGCCAAGAAGTAGCCGGCCCTTCTTTGCAACTGTTTTTT	CASSQEVAGPSLQLFF
TRBV4-1	TRBJ1-2	TRBD1	-	18	TGCGCCAGCAGCCAATTAAACGCTCCTCAGGGGGGAGAGATTGGCTACACCTTC	CASSQLNAPQGGEIGYTF
TRBV19	TRBJ2-7	TRBD2	-	15	TGTGCCAGTAGTCTAGGACTAGCGGGAGGCCACGAGCAGTACTTC	CASSLGLAGGHEQYF
TRBV5-1	TRBJ1-3	TRBD1	-	17	TGCGCCAGCAGCTTGGTCGGGCAGGGGGCCTCTGGAAACACCATATATTTT	CASSLVGQGASGNTIYF
TRBV7-9	TRBJ2-2	-	once	15	TGTGCCAGCAGCTCATCAGGTTCGAACACCGGGGAGCTGTTTTTT	CASSSSGSNTGELFF
TRBV7-9	TRBJ1-1	-	-	14	TGTGCCAGCAGCTCAAGGACACCCAACACTGAAGCTTTCTTT	CASSSRTPNTEAFF
TRBV7-2	TRBJ2-6	-	-	15	TGTGCCAGCAGCTCACGGACTTCTGGGGCCAACGTCCTGACTTTC	CASSSRTSGANVLTF
TRBV7-6	TRBJ2-7	TRBD1	-	14	TGTGCCAGCAGGCGGGGGACAGGGGAAGAGGAGCAGTACTTC	CASRRGTGEEEQYF
TRBV5-1	TRBJ2-7	TRBD1	-	16	TGCGCCAGCAGCTTGGGCCCCGGGACAGGAGGATACGAGCAGTACTTC	CASSLGPGTGGYEQYF
TRBV19	TRBJ2-1	TRBD2	once	17	TGTGCCAGTAGCTTCCGACTAGCGGGTAGCTCCTACAATGAGCAGTTCTTC	CASSFRLAGSSYNEQFF
TRBV2	TRBJ2-3	TRBD2	-	12	TGTGCCAGCGGGACTAGCGCGGCTACGCAGTATTTT	CASGTSAATQYF
TRBV6-6	TRBJ2-5	-	few	16	TGTGCCAGCAGTTACGGGGGCGCGGGTGATGGGGAGACCCAGTACTTC	CASSYGGAGDGETQYF
TRBV30	TRBJ1-3	-	-	13	TGCGCCACCCAGGGGCCCTCTGGAAACACCATATATTTT	CATQGPSGNTIYF
TRBV5-6	TRBJ1-2	-	-	14	TGTGCCAGCAGCTTGTCTGGGGCCCCGCAGGGCTACACCTTC	CASSLSGAPQGYTF
TRBV18	TRBJ1-3	TRBD1	-	16	TGTGCCAGCTCCTGGGACAGTCCCTCCTCTGGAAACACCATATATTTT	CASSWDSPSSGNTIYF
TRBV25-1	TRBJ2-6	-	few	15	TGTGCCAGCAGTGATCCCCACTCTGGGGCCAACGTCCTGACTTTC	CASSDPHSGANVLTF
TRBV15	TRBJ1-5	TRBD1	-	15	TGTGCCACCAGCAGAGAAGACAGGGGGAGTCAGCCCCAGCATTTT	CATSREDRGSQPQHF
TRBV7-6	TRBJ1-2	TRBD1	few	15	TGTGCCAGCAGCTCTCCAGGGGGTGGGTACTATGGCTACACCTTC	CASSSPGGGYYGYTF
TRBV7-6	TRBJ2-7	TRBD1	-	16	TGTGCCAGCAGGTCCTGGCCCGGGGACAGCTCCTACGAGCAGTACTTC	CASRSWPGDSSYEQYF
TRBV7-2	TRBJ2-7	-	-	11	TGTGCCAGCAGCACCGGCTACGAGCAGTACTTC	CASSTGYEQYF